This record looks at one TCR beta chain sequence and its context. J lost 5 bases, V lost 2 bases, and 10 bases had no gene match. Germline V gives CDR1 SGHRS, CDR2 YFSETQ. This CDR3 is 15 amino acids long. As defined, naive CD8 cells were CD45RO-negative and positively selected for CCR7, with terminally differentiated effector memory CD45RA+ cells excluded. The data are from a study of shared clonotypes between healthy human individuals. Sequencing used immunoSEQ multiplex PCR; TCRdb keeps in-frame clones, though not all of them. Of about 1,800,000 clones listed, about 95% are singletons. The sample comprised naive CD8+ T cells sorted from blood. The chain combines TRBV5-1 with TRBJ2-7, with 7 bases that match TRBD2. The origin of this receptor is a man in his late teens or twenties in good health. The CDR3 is CASSFRTSKLDEQYF. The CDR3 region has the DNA TGCGCCAGCAGCTTTCGGACTAGTAAACTCGACGAGCAGTACTTC.